This T cell receptor (beta chain) was captured in a study of cytomegalovirus exposure and HLA in healthy donors. Study-level points and caveats: As confirmed in vitro, a few CMV-associated chains were specific for CMV antigens.

Turning to this clone: Antigen specificity is unknown.

The PCR contained 60 Vbeta and 13 Jbeta primers. In the source study's methods: Later, an analysis found approximately 80 million unique TCR beta chains, and roughly 9.9 million of these were shared. Libraries were prepared by immunoSEQ multiplex PCR; TCRdb keeps only in-frame clonotypes and omits some of them. D and trimming come from the DNA, and the V and J calls and clone size come from that table. The sample has some 120,000 clones, 74% seen once; the top ten hold almost 6%. Germline V lookup: CDR1 MNHEY, CDR2 SVGAGI. With 6 bases clipped from V and 6 bases from J, the junction kept 10 bases outside the gene matches. There are 15 residues in the CDR3.

This receptor was identified in a woman aged 45-59 years in good health and CMV-seropositive. The J gene is TRBJ2-1, the V gene TRBV6-5; the match to TRBD1 covers 8 bases. The specimen sequenced was PBMCs. CDR3 sequence reads: CASRRGQGWINEQFF. In DNA, the CDR3 is TGTGCCAGCAGGAGAGGACAGGGTTGGATCAATGAGCAGTTCTTC.